The clone carrying this T cell receptor (beta chain) was observed a handful of times. Its antigen is undetermined. These data come from a study of T cells after yellow fever vaccination. Study-level findings and limits: A limited proportion of clonotypes was detected within both the CD4 and CD8 compartments.

Trimming took off 6 bases at V and 7 bases at J, with 18 bases between the two ends. The germline CDR1 and CDR2 sequences are SQVTM and ANQGSEA. This CDR3 has 13 residues. Production of TCR cDNA was by 5'RACE template switching, which also added a universal primer site and UMIs. Using its own MiXCR run on the 5' RACE reads, TCRdb lists one record per CDR3 protein. Here the sample spans approximately 350,000 distinct CDR3 sequences, roughly 12% being singletons. The TCR comes from a man aged 18 to 35 who received the YFV17D yellow fever vaccine. Material: PBMCs, obtained on the day of the first yellow fever vaccination. V and J are TRBV29-1 and TRBJ2-5; possibly TRBD1 for D (6 bases). As DNA, the CDR3 is TGCAGCGTGGATAACCGGGACACCGGGACCCAGTACTTC. It specifies CSVDNRDTGTQYF.